What follows are 15 T cell receptor beta chains derived from one specimen sequenced in a study of blood T cell repertoires in COVID-19. Assay: immunoSEQ multiplex PCR; the TCRdb copy retains only in-frame clones and omits some. The table has roughly 180,000 clones, about 87% seen once. Material for sequencing was peripheral blood. These receptors all stem from a woman aged 30 to 39 with acute or convalescent COVID-19.

The rearrangement joins TRBV5-1 to TRBJ2-1; perhaps TRBD2 as D (6 bases). V lost 4 bases and J 6 bases, leaving 14 bases between the germline ends. Germline V gene sequence: CDR1 SGHRS, CDR2 YFSETQ. The CDR3 sequence is 14 residues long. The CDR3 DNA reads TGCGCCAGCAGCCGTCCGGGCGGGATCAATGAGCAGTTCTTC. Its protein is CASSRPGGINEQFF.

The genes are TRBV9 and TRBJ2-1, with 7 bases that match TRBD2. J gave up 7 bases and V 4 bases, and 11 bases lay outside the gene matches. CDR1 is SGDLS, CDR2 YYNGEE, per germline. CDR3 length equals 15 residues. The CDR3 region has the DNA TGTGCCAGCAGCACCAGCGGGACTCGTGATAATGAGCAGTTCTTC. It translates to CASSTSGTRDNEQFF.

The chain carries TRBV30 and TRBJ2-7; 8 bases map to TRBD2. This CDR3 is 13 amino acids long. Germline V gene data show CDR1 as GTSNPN and CDR2 as SVGIG (reference sequence). The trim removed 4 bases at V and 3 bases at J, leaving 5 bases unmatched. CDR3 coding DNA: TGTGCCTGGACCCCGGGACTAGGCTACGAGCAGTACTTC. Translation gives CAWTPGLGYEQYF. Full variable domain (remainder filled in from reference TRBV30 and TRBJ2-7): SQTIHQWPATLVQPVGSPLSLECTVEGTSNPNLYWYRQAAGRGLQLLFYSVGIGQISSEVPQNLSASRPQDRQFILSSKKLLLSDSGFYLCAWTPGLGYEQYFGPGTRLTVT.

The chain joins TRBV5-5 to TRBJ2-7; 9 nucleotides match TRBD1. The CDR3 runs 14 residues. Germline CDR1 is SGHKS and CDR2 is YYEKEE (reference sequence). V was clipped by 2 bases and J by 3 bases; unmatched bases: 3. Here the CDR3 reads CASSFGTGRYEQYF. Written as DNA, the CDR3 is TGTGCCAGCAGCTTCGGGACAGGGCGCTACGAGCAGTACTTC.

Concerning this clone itself: A read error may produce the germline difference seen at one junction end. The chain combines TRBV2 with TRBJ2-7; 10 bases match TRBD2. Germline V gene data show CDR1 as SNHLY and CDR2 as FYNNEI. CDR3 length: 13 residues. The CDR3 loop reads CASSERTSGNGHF. The CDR3, as DNA: TGTGCCAGCAGTGAACGAACTAGCGGGAACGGCCACTTC.

DNA of the CDR3: TGTGCCAGCAGTCCGGGACAGGGGCCCATAAAACTGTTTTTT. It yields the protein CASSPGQGPIKLFF. The gene calls are TRBV6-5 and TRBJ1-4; the match to TRBD1 covers 10 bases. From germline, CDR1 is MNHEY and CDR2 SVGAGI. The CDR3 loop spans 14 amino acids. The V and J ends lost 5 bases and 10 bases, in that order; junction bases with no gene match: 7.

This rearrangement joins TRBV5-5 to TRBJ1-6; D gene ambiguous. This CDR3 is 15 amino acids long. V was cut by 1 base and J by 7 bases, with 12 bases left in between. Germline CDR1 SGHKS, CDR2 YYEKEE (reference sequence). CDR3 region: CASSLFVGENSPLHF. In nucleotides, the CDR3 is TGTGCCAGCAGCTTGTTTGTGGGCGAAAATTCACCCCTCCACTTT.

This clone was picked up one time. The V call is TRBV11-2, the J call TRBJ1-4; tentatively, D is TRBD1 (6 bases). This CDR3 spans 16 amino acids. The germline V gene encodes CDR1 SGHAT and CDR2 FQNNGV. Trimming stripped 5 bases from V and 7 bases from J, with 20 bases between. The CDR3 DNA reads as TGTGCCAGCAGCCCACCGCGTCAGGGGTTGGGTGAAAAACTGTTTTTT. This codes for CASSPPRQGLGEKLFF.

V is TRBV10-3 and J is TRBJ1-3; 7 bases agree with TRBD1. Germline lookup yields CDR1 ENHRY and CDR2 SYGVKD. The CDR3 loop spans 15 amino acids. J gave up 4 bases and V 4 bases, and 7 bases lay outside the gene matches. The CDR3 loop is CAISGNAGGGNTIYF. CDR3 sequence (DNA): TGTGCCATCAGTGGCAACGCAGGGGGAGGAAACACCATATATTTT.

This chain joins TRBV24-1 and TRBJ2-3; the match to TRBD2 covers 9 bases. CDR3 length: 14 amino acids. Trimming cost V 6 bases and J 6 bases; bases outside gene matches: 6. CDR1 is KGHDR and CDR2 is SFDVKD in the germline V gene. As DNA, the CDR3 is TGTGCCACCAGTTTGAGCGGGAGGCTCGATACGCAGTATTTT. Its translation is CATSLSGRLDTQYF.

Regarding this clone: The same CDR3 also results from other DNA sequences found in this sample. This chain connects TRBV7-9 to TRBJ2-7; D gene ambiguous. The CDR3 covers 12 residues. Germline CDR1 is SEHNR and CDR2 is FQNEAQ (reference sequence). Trimming pared 3 bases from V and 0 bases from J, leaving 3 bases between. The CDR3 loop is CASSFSSYEQYF. In DNA form, the CDR3 reads TGTGCCAGCAGCTTCTCCTCCTACGAGCAGTACTTC.

This clone has a handful of counts. The chain carries TRBV4-2 and TRBJ2-2; tentatively, D is TRBD1 (6 bases). V shed 3 bases and J shed 1 base, with 6 bases lying between them. Germline lookup yields CDR1 LGHNA and CDR2 YNFKEQ. This CDR3 is 14 amino acids long. The CDR3 sequence: CASSQTGNTGELFF. CDR3 sequence (DNA): TGTGCCAGCAGCCAGACAGGGAACACCGGGGAGCTGTTTTTT.

The chain links TRBV7-8 to TRBJ2-1; the match to TRBD2 covers 7 bases. The J segment lost 9 bases and the V segment lost 5 bases, leaving 16 bases of the junction unmatched. The length of the CDR3 is 16 residues. Germline assignment: CDR1 SGHVS and CDR2 FQNEAQ. CDR3 in amino acids: CASSPGLQPPYGEQFF. In DNA, the CDR3 is TGTGCCAGCAGCCCGGGACTACAACCCCCTTATGGTGAGCAGTTCTTC.

V gene TRBV5-4 combines with J gene TRBJ1-5; D is possibly TRBD1 (5 bases). Between the trimmed V and J ends, which lost 2 bases and 9 bases, there was a span of 15 bases. The germline V gene encodes CDR1 SGHNT and CDR2 YYREEE (reference sequence). The CDR3 runs 14 residues. The CDR3 reads CASSLSTAGRPQHF. The CDR3 region has the DNA TGTGCCAGCAGCTTATCGACAGCCGGACGGCCCCAGCATTTT.

V gene TRBV2 combines with J gene TRBJ1-1, with unresolved D. V was trimmed by 7 bases and J by 0 bases, leaving 18 bases between them. The CDR3 length is 16 residues. CDR1 and CDR2 from the germline V gene are SNHLY and FYNNEI. The CDR3 bases are TGTGCCAGCACGCGAACGCCACCAACAGTGAACACTGAAGCTTTCTTT. It specifies CASTRTPPTVNTEAFF. The full variable domain, in which reference TRBV2 and TRBJ1-1 provide the parts outside the CDR3, is EPEVTQTPSHQVTQMGQEVILRCVPISNHLYFYWYRQILGQKVEFLVSFYNNEISEKSEIFDDQFSVERPDGSNFTLKIRSTKLEDSAMYFCASTRTPPTVNTEAFFGQGTRLTVV.